Sequencing of this T cell receptor (beta chain) was carried out in a study of cytomegalovirus exposure and HLA in healthy donors. Points from the study as a whole: 16,951 TCR beta sequences were associated with HLA alleles at 0.05 false discovery rate in a later analysis.

Comments on this clone: Antigen specificity is unknown.

Samples came from healthy bone marrow donors. A multiplex PCR was run with 60 Vbeta primers and 13 Jbeta primers. Produced via immunoSEQ multiplex PCR; TCRdb's table is partial and in-frame only. The data contain 85,000 to 100,000 clones, around three quarters of them singletons. The V and J ends lost 5 bases and 3 bases, in that order; junction bases with no gene match: 14. This CDR3 is built from 19 residues. Per the germline V gene, CDR1 is SEHNR and CDR2 is FQNEAQ (reference sequence). The clonotype comes from a man in his 60s in good health and CMV-seropositive. V and J are TRBV7-9 and TRBJ2-6; TRBD1 agrees at 9 bases. Sample: PBMCs. The chain's CDR3 is CASSRQGQGMPFGANVLTF. The CDR3 coding sequence is TGTGCCAGCAGCCGACAAGGACAGGGGATGCCGTTTGGGGCCAACGTCCTGACTTTC.